This T cell receptor (beta chain) was observed in a study of blood T cell repertoires in COVID-19. Sequencing was performed with immunoSEQ multiplex PCR; in TCRdb, only in-frame clones are kept and a portion is missing. The data contain some 250,000 clones, approximately 78% of them seen just once; the ten biggest clones take up less than 3.5%. CDR1 is MNHEY and CDR2 is SVGAGI in the germline V gene. The CDR3 contains 13 residues. Trimming left V 6 bases short and J 4 bases short, with 11 bases between. The sequence derives from a woman aged 18 to 35 with acute or convalescent COVID-19. The J gene is TRBJ2-3, the V gene TRBV6-5, with D unclear. The sample was peripheral blood. The CDR3 DNA is TGTGCCAGCAGCCCCCCGTGGCCAGATACGCAGTATTTT. Its protein product is CASSPPWPDTQYF.